These 29 T cell receptor beta chains share one sample of origin, sequenced in a study of T-cell reconstitution after alpha-beta-depleted transplantation in children listed by TCRdb under 2016. The protocol used for the library was PCR. The listed sequencing device is Illumina HiSeq 2500. TCR libraries were prepared with molecular barcoding, using unique molecular identifiers to normalize TCRbeta repertoire quantification. The public reads were run again by TCRdb, first through fastp at Q25 and then through MiXCR, and only productive beta chains were kept. One record per CDR3 amino acid sequence lists the most common genes and DNA. The sample table holds nearly 550,000 distinct CDR3 sequences, of which around 17% were seen once. The ten largest make up approximately 3% of the sample. The source material was PBMCs from the stem cell graft donor, sampled from the stem cell graft. The receptors were sampled from a human donor who donated a stem cell graft to a child with acute lymphoblastic leukemia.

This clonotype was seen ten or more times. The CDR3 here is CSAERAGGAYEQYF. CDR3 coding DNA: TGCAGTGCTGAGAGGGCAGGGGGGGCCTACGAGCAGTACTTC. This chain joins TRBV20-1 and TRBJ2-7, with D perhaps being TRBD1 or TRBD2 (7 bases each). The CDR3 is 14 amino acids. V shed 5 bases and J shed 2 bases, with 16 bases lying between them. Germline V gives CDR1 DFQATT, CDR2 SNEGSKA (reference sequence).

The V and J genes are TRBV12-3 or TRBV12-4 and TRBJ2-1; D is unclear. The CDR3 is 12 residues long. Trimming cost V 3 bases and J 7 bases, with 7 bases left between them. CDR3 bases: TGTGCCAGCAGTTTCGAACGAAATGAGCAGTTCTTC. Translated, it gives CASSFERNEQFF.

This clonotype was detected only a few times. The V call is TRBV27, the J call TRBJ2-1; 9 bases line up with TRBD1. The CDR3 has 13 residues. Trimming cost V 4 bases and J 8 bases; bases outside gene matches: 3. Germline V gene lookup returns CDR1 MNHEY and CDR2 SMNVEV (reference sequence). The CDR3 loop is CASSSTGGYEQFF. CDR3 DNA sequence: TGTGCCAGCAGTTCGACAGGGGGGTATGAGCAGTTCTTC.

V is TRBV11-2 and J is TRBJ2-5, with D possibly being TRBD1 (5 bases). This CDR3 contains 10 residues. Trimming took off 6 bases at V and 9 bases at J, with 8 bases between the two ends. CDR1 and CDR2 from the germline V gene are SGHAT and FQNNGV. The CDR3 reads CASRGPPQYF. For the CDR3, the DNA is TGTGCCAGCAGGGGGCCCCCCCAGTACTTC.

This chain joins TRBV20-1 and TRBJ2-5; 9 positions agree with TRBD2. Losses at the gene ends were 3 bases for V and 5 bases for J; bases not matched to a gene: 19. The CDR3 has 18 amino acids. Looked up from germline, CDR1 is DFQATT and CDR2 is SNEGSKA (reference sequence). The CDR3 coding sequence is TGCAGTGCTAGGGGCGGTGGGGCGGGAGGGCCGATTGCCGAGACCCAGTACTTC. Encoded protein: CSARGGGAGGPIAETQYF.

The chain employs TRBV6-1 and TRBJ1-1, with D maybe TRBD1 (6 bases). CDR1 is MNHNS and CDR2 is SASEGT in the germline V gene. Deletions cut 6 bases from V and 1 base from J, with 15 bases between. This CDR3 has 15 residues. In nucleotides, the CDR3 is TGTGCCAGCAGCCCCACGGCACAGGGGAACACTGAAGCTTTCTTT. It specifies CASSPTAQGNTEAFF.

The rearrangement uses TRBV7-3 and TRBJ2-1; D is undetermined. The germline V and J ends were trimmed by 5 bases and 0 bases, with 14 bases remaining between them. The CDR3 has 16 amino acids. Germline V gene data show CDR1 as SGHTA and CDR2 as FQGTGA. This chain's CDR3 is CASSRTYDRSYNEQFF. The CDR3 nucleotides are TGTGCCAGCAGCCGAACTTACGACCGCTCCTACAATGAGCAGTTCTTC.

This rearrangement joins TRBV5-6 to TRBJ2-1, with D maybe TRBD1 (6 bases). Germline values: CDR1 SGHDT, CDR2 YYEEEE. CDR3 length: 17 residues. Trimming pared 0 bases from V and 7 bases from J, leaving 20 bases between. In nucleotides, the CDR3 is TGTGCCAGCAGCTTGGCCTTACAGGGTTTAACTAGGAATGAGCAGTTCTTC. Its protein product is CASSLALQGLTRNEQFF.

This chain connects TRBV20-1 to TRBJ2-2; 11 positions match TRBD2. J gave up 6 bases and V 2 bases, and 5 bases lay outside the gene matches. This CDR3 contains 15 residues. Germline V gene data show CDR1 as DFQATT and CDR2 as SNEGSKA (reference sequence). As DNA, the CDR3 is TGCAGTGCTAGACCTAGCGGGAGGCCGGCCGGGGAGCTGTTTTTT. Its protein product is CSARPSGRPAGELFF.

J is TRBJ2-7 and V is TRBV12-3 or TRBV12-4; D uncertain. Trimming stripped 4 bases from V and 5 bases from J, with 12 bases between. This CDR3 contains 13 residues. CDR3: CASSSLGRNEQYF. CDR3 nucleotides: TGTGCCAGCAGTTCCCTAGGTCGGAACGAGCAGTACTTC.

In its sample, this clonotype was seen a few times. The genes are TRBV20-1 and TRBJ2-1, with D possibly TRBD2 on 5 matching bases. Germline CDR1 and CDR2: DFQATT and SNEGSKA (reference sequence). V was cut by 1 base and J by 10 bases, with 11 bases left in between. The length of the CDR3 is 12 residues. Here the CDR3 reads CSARVSSGEQFF. CDR3 in DNA: TGCAGTGCTAGAGTCTCCTCGGGGGAGCAGTTCTTC.

This chain links TRBV19 with TRBJ2-7; D is perhaps TRBD2 (7 bases). In germline, CDR1 is LNHDA, CDR2 SQIVND (reference sequence). The CDR3 is 16 residues long. V lost 8 bases to trimming and J lost 4 bases, with 24 bases between them. CDR3 nucleotide sequence: TGTGCCAGTCCTCCAGGGGACTACGACGAGGGGTACGAGCAGTACTTC. Protein: CASPPGDYDEGYEQYF.

The J gene is TRBJ2-3, the V gene TRBV6-1; 8 bases are shared with TRBD2. The ends lost 6 bases at V and 4 bases at J; junction bases unmatched: 12. The CDR3 sequence is 16 residues long. Germline lookup yields CDR1 MNHNS and CDR2 SASEGT. As DNA, the CDR3 is TGTGCCAGCAGCGGTACGGGGGGGGGCAAGGCAGATACGCAGTATTTT. It translates to CASSGTGGGKADTQYF.

This clonotype appeared a few times. The chain is built from TRBV5-1 and TRBJ1-1; D is unresolved. The CDR3 covers 12 residues. CDR1 and CDR2 from the germline V gene are SGHRS and YFSETQ. The ends were cut back, 5 bases at V and 5 bases at J, with 10 bases in the middle. CDR3 bases: TGCGCCAGCAGATCGGGTGGGACTGAAGCTTTCTTT. Translation: CASRSGGTEAFF.

Only a few counts were recorded for this clonotype. V gene TRBV7-9 combines with J gene TRBJ2-1; 7 bases map to TRBD2. J gave up 9 bases and V 1 base, and 9 bases lay outside the gene matches. The CDR3 is 15 amino acids. Germline values: CDR1 SEHNR, CDR2 FQNEAQ (reference sequence). CDR3 DNA sequence: TGTGCCAGCAGCTTAGGCCTAGCGGCCAACAGTGAGCAGTTCTTC. Its protein product is CASSLGLAANSEQFF.

The table lists this clonotype with a few counts. This chain links TRBV6-4 with TRBJ2-3; D gene unclear. CDR3 length: 14 residues. Trimming cost V 0 bases and J 1 base, with 5 bases left between them. Per the germline V gene, CDR1 is MRHNA and CDR2 is SNTAGT. The CDR3 spells CASSDSQGTDTQYF. In DNA form, the CDR3 reads TGTGCCAGCAGTGACTCACAAGGCACAGATACGCAGTATTTT.

This clonotype was found a few times. The chain recombines TRBV29-1 with TRBJ2-7; D tentatively fits TRBD1 or TRBD2 (5 bases each). Trimming took 5 bases from V and 3 from J, leaving 17 bases between them. The CDR3 consists of 14 residues. The germline CDR1 and CDR2 sequences are SQVTM and ANQGSEA. The CDR3 bases are TGCAGCGTTTTCCAGAAGGGACCAGACTACGAGCAGTACTTC. It encodes CSVFQKGPDYEQYF.

This clonotype was detected only a few times. The chain recombines TRBV7-9 with TRBJ2-5; D not resolved. CDR3 length: 14 residues. V was trimmed by 0 bases and J by 2 bases, leaving 7 bases between them. CDR1 is SEHNR, CDR2 FQNEAQ, per germline (reference sequence). The CDR3 nucleotides are TGTGCCAGCAGCTTAGCGAGGAATCAAGAGACCCAGTACTTC. Translating it yields CASSLARNQETQYF.

V and J are TRBV5-1 and TRBJ2-1, with D perhaps matching TRBD2 (5 bases). Germline values: CDR1 SGHRS, CDR2 YFSETQ. CDR3 length equals 15 residues. Deletions cut 3 bases from V and 4 bases from J, with 14 bases between. CDR3 sequence reads: CASSSPGGLYNEQFF. CDR3 DNA: TGCGCCAGCAGCTCACCGGGCGGACTTTACAATGAGCAGTTCTTC.

The rearrangement links TRBV14 to TRBJ2-7; tentatively, D is TRBD1 (6 bases). In germline, CDR1 is SGHDN, CDR2 FVKESK. The V gene lost 5 bases and the J gene lost 5 bases, with 19 bases spanning the gap. The CDR3 is 15 residues long. For the CDR3, the DNA is TGTGCCAGCAGCTCATACCAGGGGATCTACCACGAGCAGTACTTC. The encoded protein is CASSSYQGIYHEQYF.

The CDR3 bases are TGCAGCGTTGTGCCAGGGGGCATGGCTAGGAACACTGAAGCTTTCTTT. Translation gives CSVVPGGMARNTEAFF. The chain uses TRBV29-1 and TRBJ1-1, with 8 bases aligning to TRBD1. The CDR3 sequence is 16 residues long. The germline CDR1 and CDR2 sequences are SQVTM and ANQGSEA. V shed 4 bases and J 1 base; nucleotides not matched to a gene: 11.

This clonotype was observed a handful of times. The rearrangement links TRBV9 to TRBJ2-4; the D is unclear. V was cut by 6 bases and J by 2 bases, with 18 bases left in between. The germline CDR1 and CDR2 sequences are SGDLS and YYNGEE. The CDR3 length is 16 residues. CDR3 sequence reads: CASIAGECYTKNIQYF. As DNA, the CDR3 is TGTGCCAGCATTGCTGGGGAATGCTATACCAAAAACATTCAGTACTTC.

The V gene is TRBV7-8, the J gene TRBJ2-7; D not resolved. CDR1 and CDR2 (germline): SGHVS, FQNEAQ. This CDR3 is built from 12 residues. V lost 7 bases and J lost 6, with 13 bases in between. CDR3: CASTVVLGEQYF. CDR3 sequence (DNA): TGTGCCAGCACCGTAGTTTTGGGCGAGCAGTACTTC.

This clonotype was observed a few times. The gene calls are TRBV5-1 and TRBJ2-1, with D maybe TRBD1 (6 bases). Trimming took 3 bases from V and 9 from J, leaving 25 bases between them. Germline CDR1 and CDR2: SGHRS and YFSETQ. There are 17 residues in the CDR3. The CDR3 DNA reads TGCGCCAGCAGCTCCACACCGGGACACTCGGTCACGGGTGAGCAGTTCTTC. It specifies CASSSTPGHSVTGEQFF.

J is TRBJ2-7 and V is TRBV20-1; 8 nucleotides line up with TRBD2. The CDR3 is 14 residues long. Germline assignment: CDR1 DFQATT and CDR2 SNEGSKA (reference sequence). Trimming at V came to 6 bases and at J to 2 bases, leaving 9 bases not matched to a gene. CDR3 loop: CSALRVAGPYEQYF. CDR3 nucleotide sequence: TGCAGTGCCCTGCGGGTAGCGGGACCCTACGAGCAGTACTTC.

This clonotype was found a few times. The chain is built from TRBV12-3 or TRBV12-4 and TRBJ2-2; the D call may be TRBD1 or TRBD2 (6 bases each). CDR3 length equals 15 residues. The V end was cut by 6 bases, the J end by 6 bases, with 17 bases between. The CDR3 DNA reads TGTGCCAGCAGACCGACGGACAGCGGGCCCGGGGAGCTGTTTTTT. This codes for CASRPTDSGPGELFF.

This clonotype appeared a few times. The rearrangement uses TRBV2 and TRBJ1-5, with D possibly TRBD1 on 5 matching bases. Looked up from germline, CDR1 is SNHLY and CDR2 is FYNNEI. Trimming pared 4 bases from V and 7 bases from J, leaving 17 bases between. This CDR3 region has 15 residues. CDR3 amino acids: CASSVQEGKRQPQHF. The CDR3 DNA is TGTGCCAGCAGTGTCCAGGAGGGGAAGCGACAGCCCCAGCATTTT.

This clonotype has a handful of counts. The chain has TRBV4-1 and TRBJ2-1; TRBD1 or TRBD2 may be the D gene (5 bases each). Germline lookup yields CDR1 MGHRA and CDR2 YSYEKL. V gave up 0 bases and J gave up 10 bases, with 16 bases separating them. The CDR3 spans 15 residues. The CDR3 here is CASSQEYLGTGEQFF. As DNA, the CDR3 is TGCGCCAGCAGCCAAGAATATCTCGGGACGGGCGAGCAGTTCTTC.

The CDR3 DNA reads as TGTGCCAGCAGCCAAGATGGGGGCAGAAACTATGGCTACACCTTC. Translated, it gives CASSQDGGRNYGYTF. The V call is TRBV3-1, the J call TRBJ1-2, with D tentatively TRBD1 (6 bases). Germline V CDR1 and CDR2: LGHDT, YNNKEL (reference sequence). Between the trimmed V and J ends, which lost 0 bases and 2 bases, there was a span of 10 bases. This CDR3 is built from 15 residues.